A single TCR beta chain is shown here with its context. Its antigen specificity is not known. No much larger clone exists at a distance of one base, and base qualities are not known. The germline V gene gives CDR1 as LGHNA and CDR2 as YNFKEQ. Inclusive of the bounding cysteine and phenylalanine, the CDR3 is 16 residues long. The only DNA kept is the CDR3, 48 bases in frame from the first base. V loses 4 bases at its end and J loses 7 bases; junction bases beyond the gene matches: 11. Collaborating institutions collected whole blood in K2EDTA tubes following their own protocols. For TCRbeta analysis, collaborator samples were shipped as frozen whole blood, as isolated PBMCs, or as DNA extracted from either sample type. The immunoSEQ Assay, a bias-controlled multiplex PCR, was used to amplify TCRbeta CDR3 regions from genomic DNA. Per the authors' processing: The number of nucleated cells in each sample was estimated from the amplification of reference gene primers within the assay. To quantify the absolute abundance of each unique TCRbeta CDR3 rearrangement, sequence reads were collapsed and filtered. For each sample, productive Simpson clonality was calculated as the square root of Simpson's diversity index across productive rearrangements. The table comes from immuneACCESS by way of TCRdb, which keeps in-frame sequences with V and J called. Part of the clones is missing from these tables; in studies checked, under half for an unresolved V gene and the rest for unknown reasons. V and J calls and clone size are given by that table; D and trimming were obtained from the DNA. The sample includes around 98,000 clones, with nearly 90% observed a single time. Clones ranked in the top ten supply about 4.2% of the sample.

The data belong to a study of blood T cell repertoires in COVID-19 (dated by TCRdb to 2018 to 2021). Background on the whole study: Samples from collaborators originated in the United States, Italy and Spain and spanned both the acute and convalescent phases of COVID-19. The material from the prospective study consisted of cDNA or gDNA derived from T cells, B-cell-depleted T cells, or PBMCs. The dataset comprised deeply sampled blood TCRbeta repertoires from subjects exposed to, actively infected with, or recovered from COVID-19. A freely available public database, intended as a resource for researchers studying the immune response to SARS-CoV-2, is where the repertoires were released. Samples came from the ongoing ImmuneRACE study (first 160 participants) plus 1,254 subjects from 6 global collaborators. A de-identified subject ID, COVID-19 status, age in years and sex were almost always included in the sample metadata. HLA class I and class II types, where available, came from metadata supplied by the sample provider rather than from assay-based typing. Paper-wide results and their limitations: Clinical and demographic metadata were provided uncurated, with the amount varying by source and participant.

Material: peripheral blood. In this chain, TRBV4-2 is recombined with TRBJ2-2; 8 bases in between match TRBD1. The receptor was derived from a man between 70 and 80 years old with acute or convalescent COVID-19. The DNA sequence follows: TGTGCCAGCAGCCCTATCGGACAGGGCGAGGACGGGGAGCTGTTTTTT. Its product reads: CASSPIGQGEDGELFF.